This T cell receptor (beta chain) was found in a study of cytomegalovirus exposure and HLA in healthy donors. Background on the study: Unique TCRs from HLA-typed donors, 85 million to 100 million of them, were held in an early data release. Study-level results: Earlier analysis looked at TCR beta V segments, and most were productive about 87% or about 30% of the time. When a later analysis compared HLA-associated TCR beta chains with equally common others, the HLA-associated chains turned out to be more clonally expanded and to have lower generation probabilities.

The PCR contained 60 Vbeta and 13 Jbeta primers. Per the original data handling: An analysis that came later counted tens of millions of unique TCR beta chains, around 12 million shared. Here immunoSEQ multiplex PCR was the method, and the copy in TCRdb shows in-frame clones only, minus some. The DNA was the basis for D and trimming; V, J and clone size are from that table. The sample lists 150,000 to 200,000 clones; more than 85% were seen once. The table lists this clone with a count of one. The target antigen is unknown. The sequence derives from a woman younger than 35 in good health and CMV-seronegative. The sequenced sample consisted of PBMCs.

CDR3 DNA sequence: TGTGCCAGCAGCCAAGTAAACGCGGGAGGGAAAAACATTCAGTACTTC. This translates into CASSQVNAGGKNIQYF. The chain couples TRBV4-2 to TRBJ2-4; 9 bases agree with TRBD2. In germline, CDR1 is LGHNA, CDR2 YNFKEQ. V trimming: 1 base; J trimming: 4 bases; junction bases outside the gene matches: 5. CDR3 size: 16 residues.